One T cell receptor (beta chain) is described in this entry. This entry is derived from a study of blood T cell repertoires in COVID-19. Germline CDR1 and CDR2: KGHDR and SFDVKD. Trimming took off 2 bases at V and 6 bases at J, with 19 bases between the two ends. The CDR3 totals 17 residues. As originally analysed: Researchers report that nucleated cell counts were estimated from reference gene primer amplification. Only in-frame clones appear in the TCRdb table, and some are missing; sequencing was by immunoSEQ multiplex PCR. V, J and clone size are taken as reported in that table, and D and trimming were inferred from the DNA itself. The repertoire holds about 140,000 clones, with about four fifths as singletons.

Sequenced material: PBMCs or T cells enriched from blood (not recorded which). This sequence originates from a man aged 35 to 55 with acute COVID-19. The chain carries TRBV24-1 and TRBJ2-1, with D perhaps TRBD2 (7 bases). This CDR3 is CATSDSLGGLLGNEQFF. DNA of the CDR3: TGTGCCACCAGTGATTCATTGGGGGGGCTGCTTGGCAATGAGCAGTTCTTC.